The rows below give T cell receptor beta chains drawn from one sample of a study of blood T cell repertoires in COVID-19. The protocol was immunoSEQ multiplex PCR, while the TCRdb copy is restricted to in-frame clones and leaves out a portion. This sample carries roughly 140,000 clones, roughly 80% of them seen once, and the ten largest clones take about 8.7%. Sequenced material: peripheral blood. These receptors originate from a man aged 45-60 years with active or convalescent COVID-19. The CDR3 runs from the conserved cysteine through the conserved F or W. Rows may omit the clone size; those that give it use once, few, many or a size class.

>TRBV19|-|TRBJ1-1
CASSRVTEAFF
>TRBV29-1|-|TRBJ2-1
CSAQGSSYNEQFF
>TRBV2|-|TRBJ1-4
CASSPNGQPNEKLFF
>TRBV18|-|TRBJ1-2
CASSPSPGQGSELYGYTF
>TRBV27|-|TRBJ2-5
CASSFPGETQYF
>TRBV5-1|-|TRBJ1-5
CASSLNTGQNQPQHF
>TRBV29-1|-|TRBJ2-1
CSVSGTSGRAYEQFF
>TRBV28|once|TRBJ2-5
CASSLAGTATQETQYF
>TRBV2|once|TRBJ2-3
CASTRLAGSSGTDTQYF
>TRBV6-4|-|TRBJ1-1
CASGMDRNTEAFF
>TRBV6-5|-|TRBJ1-1
CASSTGVTEAFF
>TRBV27|-|TRBJ2-1
CASSTQLGNEQFF